This T cell receptor beta chain was retrieved from a study of T cells in women clearing cervical HPV infection. In the study overall: Blood came at first lesion visit for cases, post-clearance for controls. Study results and limitations: Cases and controls were distinguished at AUC around 0.8 by richness and V genes.

Profiling relied on immunoSEQ multiplex PCR, and the TCRdb table lists in-frame clones only, not all of them. This sample contains tens of thousands of clones. As to this clone: Its cognate antigen is unknown. The CDR3 end is not reached by the read, which stops 3 residues before it; the germline J gene fills it in.

This CDR3 region has 12 residues. CDR1 and CDR2 (germline): SNHLY, FYNNEI. The TCR originated in a woman aged 18 to 69 with a cervical HPV16 infection that either progressed to CIN3+ or cleared (not recorded which). The J gene is TRBJ1-1, the V gene TRBV2; 8 nucleotides agree with TRBD1. The sequenced material came from blood buffy coat. Incomplete CDR3 DNA: TGTGCCAGCAGTTTAGGACAGGGTAAA. It translates to CASSLGQGK. The complete CDR3 sequence is CASSLGQGKAFF.